These T cell receptor beta chains were read from a single sample in a study of shared clonotypes between healthy human individuals. Clones were sequenced by immunoSEQ multiplex PCR, and TCRdb holds only the in-frame ones, with some missing. The top ten hold 9.5% to 15% of the sample, which has about 450,000 clones, 79% seen once. What was sequenced was PBMCs. Receptors originate from a woman between 40 and 55 years old in good health. Some clones in this sample may be carry-over from other donors' samples. Each CDR3 is given with its conserved first and last residue. The order of the fields is D gene, V gene, J gene, clone size, CDR3 DNA, CDR3 protein. A D gene is named only where the DNA matches it firmly. Rows give clone size only sometimes, using once, few, many, or a class for an expanded clone.

d_gene: TRBD2; v_gene: TRBV30; j_gene: TRBJ2-3; abundance: NA; CDR3nt: TGTGCCTGGAGTCGATGGGCGGGAGTCAGAGATACGCAGTATTTT; CDR3aa: CAWSRWAGVRDTQYF
d_gene: TRBD1; v_gene: TRBV5-1; j_gene: TRBJ1-2; abundance: few; CDR3nt: TGCGCCAGCAGCCCAGGGGGCTGGGACTATGGCTACACCTTC; CDR3aa: CASSPGGWDYGYTF
d_gene: TRBD2; v_gene: TRBV18; j_gene: TRBJ2-3; abundance: NA; CDR3nt: TGTGCCAGCTCCCCAACTAGCGGCACAGATACGCAGTATTTT; CDR3aa: CASSPTSGTDTQYF
d_gene: TRBD2; v_gene: TRBV4-3; j_gene: TRBJ2-1; abundance: few; CDR3nt: TGCGCCAGCGGTTTAGCGGGGAACTCCTACAATGAGCAGTTCTTC; CDR3aa: CASGLAGNSYNEQFF
d_gene: TRBD2; v_gene: TRBV18; j_gene: TRBJ2-3; abundance: NA; CDR3nt: TGTGCCAGCTCGGAAGGGACTAGCGGGAGGACCACAGATACGCAGTATTTT; CDR3aa: CASSEGTSGRTTDTQYF
d_gene: NA; v_gene: TRBV5-1; j_gene: TRBJ1-3; abundance: NA; CDR3nt: TGCGCCAGCAGCTTGGCGCCAACTAGCTCTGGAAACACCATATATTTT; CDR3aa: CASSLAPTSSGNTIYF
d_gene: NA; v_gene: TRBV7-9; j_gene: TRBJ1-2; abundance: NA; CDR3nt: TGTGCCAGCAGCTCACAGGGCTATGGCTACACCTTC; CDR3aa: CASSSQGYGYTF
d_gene: TRBD2; v_gene: TRBV2; j_gene: TRBJ2-7; abundance: NA; CDR3nt: TGTGCCAGCACCCAGGGGGCTAGCGGGAGGGCCATCGAGCAGTACTTC; CDR3aa: CASTQGASGRAIEQYF
d_gene: TRBD1; v_gene: TRBV7-9; j_gene: TRBJ1-2; abundance: NA; CDR3nt: TGTGCCAGCACCCTGGGGGACAGGGGCTATGGCTACACCTTC; CDR3aa: CASTLGDRGYGYTF
d_gene: TRBD1; v_gene: TRBV5-1; j_gene: TRBJ1-2; abundance: NA; CDR3nt: TGCGCCAGCAGCGGATCGACAGGGGTGGGTAACTATGGCTACACCTTC; CDR3aa: CASSGSTGVGNYGYTF
d_gene: NA; v_gene: TRBV7-9; j_gene: TRBJ2-2; abundance: NA; CDR3nt: TGTGCCAGCAGCCGTTACGGGGCGCGGGAGCTGTTTTTT; CDR3aa: CASSRYGARELFF
d_gene: NA; v_gene: TRBV27; j_gene: TRBJ1-1; abundance: NA; CDR3nt: TGTGCCAGCAGTTTATCGATTTACACCCACACTGAAGCTTTCTTT; CDR3aa: CASSLSIYTHTEAFF
d_gene: NA; v_gene: TRBV29-1; j_gene: TRBJ2-1; abundance: NA; CDR3nt: TGCAGCGTCCGGGACCCCGACTCCTACAATGAGCAGTTCTTC; CDR3aa: CSVRDPDSYNEQFF
d_gene: NA; v_gene: TRBV5-1; j_gene: TRBJ2-7; abundance: NA; CDR3nt: TGCGCCAGCAGCCCGCGGACGGGCGGCTCCTACGAGCAGTACTTC; CDR3aa: CASSPRTGGSYEQYF
d_gene: NA; v_gene: TRBV7-2; j_gene: TRBJ2-7; abundance: NA; CDR3nt: TGTGCCAGCAGCCCAGGGGGAGGGGAAGCTGGCGAGCAGTACTTC; CDR3aa: CASSPGGGEAGEQYF
d_gene: NA; v_gene: TRBV7-9; j_gene: TRBJ1-2; abundance: few; CDR3nt: TGTGCCAGCAGCTTAGGTGGCCCTAACTATGGCTACACCTTC; CDR3aa: CASSLGGPNYGYTF
d_gene: TRBD2; v_gene: TRBV6-1; j_gene: TRBJ2-1; abundance: NA; CDR3nt: TGTGCCAGCAGTGATCGGGAGGTGTACAATGAGCAGTTCTTC; CDR3aa: CASSDREVYNEQFF
d_gene: TRBD2; v_gene: TRBV12-5; j_gene: TRBJ2-5; abundance: NA; CDR3nt: TGTGCTAGTGGTTTGGACTCTGGGACTAGCGGAAACCAAGAGACCCAGTACTTC; CDR3aa: CASGLDSGTSGNQETQYF
d_gene: NA; v_gene: TRBV30; j_gene: TRBJ1-4; abundance: few; CDR3nt: TGTGCCTGGAGTGTAAATACAGGGAGGAATGAAAAACTGTTTTTT; CDR3aa: CAWSVNTGRNEKLFF
d_gene: NA; v_gene: TRBV27; j_gene: TRBJ2-6; abundance: NA; CDR3nt: TGTGCCAGCAGTCTCAAAACAGGGATAGGGGCCAACGTCCTGACTTTC; CDR3aa: CASSLKTGIGANVLTF
d_gene: NA; v_gene: TRBV5-1; j_gene: TRBJ2-1; abundance: NA; CDR3nt: TGCGCCAGCAGCTTGGGGAGCTCCTACAATGAGCAGTTCTTC; CDR3aa: CASSLGSSYNEQFF
d_gene: TRBD1; v_gene: TRBV6-6; j_gene: TRBJ2-7; abundance: NA; CDR3nt: TGTGCCAGCGGTCGGGACAGGAGCTCCTACGAGCAGTACTTC; CDR3aa: CASGRDRSSYEQYF
d_gene: NA; v_gene: TRBV7-3; j_gene: TRBJ1-1; abundance: NA; CDR3nt: TGTGCCAGCAGCCTCACAAGGAACACTGAAGCTTTCTTT; CDR3aa: CASSLTRNTEAFF
d_gene: TRBD2; v_gene: TRBV5-4; j_gene: TRBJ2-5; abundance: NA; CDR3nt: TGTGCCAGCAGCTCCCCTCTAGCGGGGTATCAAGAGACCCAGTACTTC; CDR3aa: CASSSPLAGYQETQYF
d_gene: NA; v_gene: TRBV2; j_gene: TRBJ1-2; abundance: NA; CDR3nt: TGTGCCAGCAGGGGAGACAGGTTTGATGGCTACACCTTC; CDR3aa: CASRGDRFDGYTF
d_gene: NA; v_gene: TRBV19; j_gene: TRBJ1-5; abundance: NA; CDR3nt: TGTGCCAGTAGTCCGTTGCCAAGAGGTAGCAATCAGCCCCAGCATTTT; CDR3aa: CASSPLPRGSNQPQHF
d_gene: NA; v_gene: TRBV28; j_gene: TRBJ2-3; abundance: NA; CDR3nt: TGTGCCAGCAGTCCACCCCGCACAGATACGCAGTATTTT; CDR3aa: CASSPPRTDTQYF
d_gene: NA; v_gene: TRBV15; j_gene: TRBJ2-7; abundance: NA; CDR3nt: TGTGCCGCCAGCAGAGATAGACAGGTATCCTACGAGCAGTACTTC; CDR3aa: CAASRDRQVSYEQYF
d_gene: NA; v_gene: TRBV7-8; j_gene: TRBJ1-1; abundance: NA; CDR3nt: TGTGCCAGCAGACTTGGGGAGAGGCCGGCTTTCTTT; CDR3aa: CASRLGERPAFF
d_gene: TRBD2; v_gene: TRBV5-1; j_gene: TRBJ2-3; abundance: NA; CDR3nt: TGCGCCAGCAGGATGGGCGGGAGGCCAGATACGCAGTATTTT; CDR3aa: CASRMGGRPDTQYF
d_gene: NA; v_gene: TRBV4-1; j_gene: TRBJ2-1; abundance: NA; CDR3nt: TGCGCCAGCAGCCAAGATAAAATTGGTAATGAGCAGTTCTTC; CDR3aa: CASSQDKIGNEQFF
d_gene: TRBD2; v_gene: TRBV18; j_gene: TRBJ2-3; abundance: NA; CDR3nt: TGTGCCAGCTCACCAGGGCTGCGGGAGGGCGGCACAGATACGCAGTATTTT; CDR3aa: CASSPGLREGGTDTQYF
d_gene: NA; v_gene: TRBV4-1; j_gene: TRBJ1-3; abundance: few; CDR3nt: TGCGCCAGCAGCCAAGCCGGGAGGTCTGGAAACACCATATATTTT; CDR3aa: CASSQAGRSGNTIYF
d_gene: NA; v_gene: TRBV4-1; j_gene: TRBJ1-1; abundance: NA; CDR3nt: TGCGCCAGCAGCACCCGGGCTCAGCTTTCGAACACTGAAGCTTTCTTT; CDR3aa: CASSTRAQLSNTEAFF
d_gene: TRBD2; v_gene: TRBV19; j_gene: TRBJ2-5; abundance: once; CDR3nt: TGTGCCAGTAGCCCGCAAGGACTAGCGGGACCTCAAGAGACCCAGTACTTC; CDR3aa: CASSPQGLAGPQETQYF
d_gene: TRBD1; v_gene: TRBV5-1; j_gene: TRBJ2-5; abundance: NA; CDR3nt: TGCGCCAGCAGCCAACAGGGGGCCGGTGCGGACGAGACCCAGTACTTC; CDR3aa: CASSQQGAGADETQYF